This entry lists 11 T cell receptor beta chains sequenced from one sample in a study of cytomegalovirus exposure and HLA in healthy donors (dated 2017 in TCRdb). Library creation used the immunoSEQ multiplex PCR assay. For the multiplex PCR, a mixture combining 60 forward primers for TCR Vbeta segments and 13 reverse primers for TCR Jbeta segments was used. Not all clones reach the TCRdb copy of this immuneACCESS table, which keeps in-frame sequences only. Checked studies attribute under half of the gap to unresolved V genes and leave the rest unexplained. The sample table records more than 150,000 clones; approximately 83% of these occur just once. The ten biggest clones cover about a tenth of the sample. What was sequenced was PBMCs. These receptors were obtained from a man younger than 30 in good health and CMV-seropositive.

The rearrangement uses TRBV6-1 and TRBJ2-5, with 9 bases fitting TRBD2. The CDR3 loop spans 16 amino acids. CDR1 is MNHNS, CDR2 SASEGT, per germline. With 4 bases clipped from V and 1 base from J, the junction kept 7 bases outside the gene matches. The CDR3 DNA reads TGTGCCAGCAGTGTCCGGGGTAGCGGGGGCCAAGAGACCCAGTACTTC. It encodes CASSVRGSGGQETQYF.

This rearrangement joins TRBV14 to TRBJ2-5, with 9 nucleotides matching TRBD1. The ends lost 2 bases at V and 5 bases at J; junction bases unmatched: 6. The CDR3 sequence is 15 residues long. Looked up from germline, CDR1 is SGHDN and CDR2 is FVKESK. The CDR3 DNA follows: TGTGCCAGCAGCCAAATTACAGGGGGCTTGGAGACCCAGTACTTC. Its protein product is CASSQITGGLETQYF.

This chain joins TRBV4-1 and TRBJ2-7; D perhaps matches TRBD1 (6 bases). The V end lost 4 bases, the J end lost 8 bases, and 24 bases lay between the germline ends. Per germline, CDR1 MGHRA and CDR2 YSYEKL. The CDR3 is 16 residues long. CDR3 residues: CASSPDRGTSETKQYF. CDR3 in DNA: TGCGCCAGCAGCCCAGACCGTGGGACAAGCGAGACGAAGCAGTACTTC.

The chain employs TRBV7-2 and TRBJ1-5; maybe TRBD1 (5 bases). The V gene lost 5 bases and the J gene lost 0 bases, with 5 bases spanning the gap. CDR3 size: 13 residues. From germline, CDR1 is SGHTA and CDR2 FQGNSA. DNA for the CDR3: TGTGCCAGCAGCACAGGTAGCAATCAGCCCCAGCATTTT. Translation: CASSTGSNQPQHF. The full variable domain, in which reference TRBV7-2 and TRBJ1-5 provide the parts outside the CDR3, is GAGVSQSPSNKVTEKGKDVELRCDPISGHTALYWYRQSLGQGLEFLIYFQGNSAPDKSGLPSDRFSAERTGGSVSTLTIQRTQQEDSAVYLCASSTGSNQPQHFGDGTRLSIL.

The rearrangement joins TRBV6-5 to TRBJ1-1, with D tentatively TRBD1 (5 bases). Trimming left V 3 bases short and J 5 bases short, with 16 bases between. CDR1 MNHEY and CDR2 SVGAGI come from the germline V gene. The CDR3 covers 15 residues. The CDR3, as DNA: TGTGCCAGCAGTTATCATCTTACAGGTGGGACTGAAGCTTTCTTT. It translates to CASSYHLTGGTEAFF.

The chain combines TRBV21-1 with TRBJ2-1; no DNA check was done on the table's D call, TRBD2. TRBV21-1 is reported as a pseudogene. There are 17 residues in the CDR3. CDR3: CASSRRIPGSGGNEQFF. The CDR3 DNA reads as TGTGCCAGCAGCAGACGGATCCCTGGTAGCGGGGGCAATGAGCAGTTCTTC.

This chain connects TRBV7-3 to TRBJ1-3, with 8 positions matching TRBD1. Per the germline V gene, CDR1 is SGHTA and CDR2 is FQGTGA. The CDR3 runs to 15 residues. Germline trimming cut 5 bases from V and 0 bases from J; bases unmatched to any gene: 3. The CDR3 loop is CASSLDRASGNTIYF. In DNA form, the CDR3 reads TGTGCCAGCAGCCTGGACAGGGCCTCTGGAAACACCATATATTTT.

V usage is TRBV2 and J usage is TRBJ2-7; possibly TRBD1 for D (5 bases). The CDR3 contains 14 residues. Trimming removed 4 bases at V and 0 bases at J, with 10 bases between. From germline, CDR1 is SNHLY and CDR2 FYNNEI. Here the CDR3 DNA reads TGTGCCAGCAGTGTGAACAGGCCCTCCTACGAGCAGTACTTC. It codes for CASSVNRPSYEQYF. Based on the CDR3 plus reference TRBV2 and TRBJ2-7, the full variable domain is EPEVTQTPSHQVTQMGQEVILRCVPISNHLYFYWYRQILGQKVEFLVSFYNNEISEKSEIFDDQFSVERPDGSNFTLKIRSTKLEDSAMYFCASSVNRPSYEQYFGPGTRLTVT.

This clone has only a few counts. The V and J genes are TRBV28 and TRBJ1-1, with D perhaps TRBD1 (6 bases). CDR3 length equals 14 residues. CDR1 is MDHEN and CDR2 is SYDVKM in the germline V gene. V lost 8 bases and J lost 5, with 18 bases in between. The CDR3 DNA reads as TGTGCCAGCGAGCCCCGGGGGGCAGGGACTGAAGCTTTCTTT. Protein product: CASEPRGAGTEAFF.

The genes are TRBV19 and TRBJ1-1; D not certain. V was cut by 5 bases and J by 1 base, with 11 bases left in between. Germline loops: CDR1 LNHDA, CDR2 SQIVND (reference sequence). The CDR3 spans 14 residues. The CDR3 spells CASSGKDWNTEAFF. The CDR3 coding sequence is TGTGCCAGTAGTGGGAAGGACTGGAACACTGAAGCTTTCTTT. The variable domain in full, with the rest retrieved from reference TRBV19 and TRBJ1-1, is DGGITQSPKYLFRKEGQNVTLSCEQNLNHDAMYWYRQDPGQGLRLIYYSQIVNDFQKGDIAEGYSVSREKKESFPLTVTSAQKNPTAFYLCASSGKDWNTEAFFGQGTRLTVV.

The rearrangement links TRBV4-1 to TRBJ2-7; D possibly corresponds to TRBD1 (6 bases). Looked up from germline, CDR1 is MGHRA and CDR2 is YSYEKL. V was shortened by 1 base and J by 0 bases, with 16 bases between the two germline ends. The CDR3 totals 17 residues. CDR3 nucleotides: TGCGCCAGCAGCCAAGCCCCAGGGGCGTCTAACTCCTACGAGCAGTACTTC. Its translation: CASSQAPGASNSYEQYF.